These 14 T cell receptor beta chains were sequenced from one sample in a study of neurological immune-mediated disorders. Each CDR3 protein gets one entry after TCRdb re-called the 5' RACE reads with MiXCR. The sample contains under 70,000 distinct CDR3 sequences, more than 3% of which appear only once. Sequencing used PBMCs. These receptors were obtained from a woman aged 45-65 years with multiple sclerosis.

Ten or more counts support this clonotype. The genes are TRBV5-1 and TRBJ2-7; TRBD1 matches at 8 bases. In germline, CDR1 is SGHRS, CDR2 YFSETQ. This CDR3 has 12 residues. With V trimmed by 9 bases and J by 3 bases, 5 bases remained unmatched. CDR3 bases: TGCGCCAAGGACAGGGTACTCTACGAGCAGTACGTC. The encoded protein is CAKDRVLYEQYV.

This clonotype was seen at least ten times. The gene calls are TRBV3-1 and TRBJ2-6, with TRBD2 as a possible D gene (6 bases). The CDR3 length is 15 residues. Germline V gene data show CDR1 as LGHDT and CDR2 as YNNKEL (reference sequence). V was trimmed by 4 bases and J by 1 base, leaving 8 bases between them. As DNA, the CDR3 is TGTGCCAGCAGCCTCCGGGGGTCTGGGGCCAACGTCCTGACTTTC. It is translated as CASSLRGSGANVLTF.

This clonotype has ten or more counts. The chain links TRBV5-5 to TRBJ1-5, with 9 bases lining up with TRBD1. This CDR3 is built from 16 residues. The germline gives CDR1 SGHKS, CDR2 YYEKEE (reference sequence). Losses at the gene ends were 4 bases for V and 5 bases for J; bases not matched to a gene: 10. Here the CDR3 reads CASSKMDRGYDQPQHF. CDR3 bases: TGTGCCAGCAGCAAGATGGACAGGGGATACGATCAGCCCCAGCATTTT.

This clonotype was seen repeatedly, ten times or more. V is TRBV7-2 and J is TRBJ2-7, with 10 bases aligning to TRBD2. CDR3 size: 15 residues. Losses at the gene ends were 3 bases for V and 4 bases for J; bases not matched to a gene: 6. Germline V gives CDR1 SGHTA, CDR2 FQGNSA. CDR3 sequence reads: CASSFAGTSEYEQYF. As DNA, the CDR3 is TGTGCCAGCAGCTTTGCCGGGACTAGCGAATACGAGCAGTACTTC.

This clonotype was observed many times. CDR3 amino acids: CASRNTGTVGEKLFF. CDR3 nucleotide sequence: TGTGCCAGCAGGAACACCGGGACAGTGGGAGAAAAACTGTTTTTT. The chain couples TRBV6-2 or TRBV6-3 to TRBJ1-4; 7 positions agree with TRBD1. After removal of 6 bases from V and 8 bases from J, the junction contained 12 bases not matched to a gene. The CDR3 totals 15 residues. Germline CDR1 reads MNHEY; CDR2 reads SVGEGT.

This clonotype was observed at least ten times. The chain employs TRBV20-1 and TRBJ2-7; no reliable D call. Germline V gives CDR1 DFQATT, CDR2 SNEGSKA (reference sequence). The CDR3 contains 14 residues. The ends were cut back, 1 base at V and 0 bases at J, with 10 bases in the middle. Here the CDR3 DNA reads TGCAGTGCTAGAGGCAATTGGGCCTCCTACGAGCAGTACTTC. It is translated as CSARGNWASYEQYF.

In this sample, this clonotype turned up many times. This chain links TRBV10-3 with TRBJ2-2; no firm D call. Trimming cost V 5 bases and J 4 bases, with 11 bases left between them. The CDR3 is 14 residues long. Germline V gives CDR1 ENHRY, CDR2 SYGVKD. CDR3 DNA sequence: TGTGCCATCAGTACATGGGATCCCACCGGGGAGCTGTTTTTT. The encoded protein is CAISTWDPTGELFF.

This clonotype was recorded many times. The chain has TRBV5-1 and TRBJ2-5; D is ambiguous. V was shortened by 7 bases and J by 4 bases, with 14 bases between the two germline ends. CDR1 SGHRS and CDR2 YFSETQ come from the germline V gene. The CDR3 extends over 13 amino acids. The CDR3 region is CASRRPVGETQYF. The CDR3 DNA reads as TGCGCCAGCCGCCGGCCGGTCGGAGAGACCCAGTACTTC.

This clonotype was detected many times. V is TRBV20-1 and J is TRBJ2-5; tentatively, D is TRBD1 or TRBD2 (6 bases each). The germline V and J ends were trimmed by 3 bases and 5 bases, with 10 bases remaining between them. The CDR3 is 12 amino acids. CDR1 and CDR2 (germline): DFQATT, SNEGSKA (reference sequence). The CDR3 DNA follows: TGCAGTGCTAGTTGGGGGGCTGAGACCCAGTACTTC. Its translation: CSASWGAETQYF.

At least ten counts were recorded for this clonotype. Here the CDR3 reads CSVVQGSNYGYTF. The CDR3 bases are TGCAGCGTTGTACAGGGATCAAACTATGGCTACACCTTC. The chain joins TRBV29-1 to TRBJ1-2, with TRBD1 as a possible D gene (6 bases). The ends were cut back, 4 bases at V and 2 bases at J, with 11 bases in the middle. In germline, CDR1 is SQVTM, CDR2 ANQGSEA. The CDR3 runs 13 residues.

Comment on this clonotype: Given a much more abundant clone one base away, this may be a read error. Likely a read error: the CDR3 ends without its conserved phenylalanine or tryptophan. The chain is built from TRBV12-3 or TRBV12-4 and TRBJ1-2, with 8 bases aligning to TRBD1. V lost 6 bases to trimming and J lost 2 bases; unmatched junction nucleotides: 8. The CDR3 contains 15 residues. CDR3 region: CASSPGGQANYGYTC. CDR3 coding DNA: TGTGCCAGCAGCCCCGGGGGACAGGCGAACTATGGCTACACCTGC.

In this sample, this clonotype turned up many times. The chain couples TRBV20-1 to TRBJ1-2; D call uncertain. From germline, CDR1 is DFQATT and CDR2 SNEGSKA (reference sequence). Trimming stripped 2 bases from V and 4 bases from J, with 11 bases between. The CDR3 is 13 residues long. The CDR3, as DNA: TGCAGTGCTAGACCCTCGGGTGCCTATGGCTACACCTTC. Protein: CSARPSGAYGYTF.

This clonotype was observed at least ten times. The chain uses TRBV6-2 or TRBV6-3 and TRBJ2-4; D not resolved. V was shortened by 6 bases and J by 0 bases, with 12 bases between the two germline ends. The CDR3 runs 15 residues. Germline values: CDR1 MNHEY, CDR2 SVGEGT. The CDR3 DNA follows: TGTGCCAGCAGCCAAGACACCCTAGCCAAAAACATTCAGTACTTC. This codes for CASSQDTLAKNIQYF.

This clonotype was counted many times. The CDR3 spells CASSLDLERWQFF. The CDR3, as DNA: TGTGCCAGCAGCCTCGACCTGGAACGGTGGCAGTTCTTC. The gene calls are TRBV14 and TRBJ2-1; D unresolved. CDR1 is SGHDN and CDR2 is FVKESK in the germline V gene. V lost 4 bases to trimming and J lost 12 bases, with 16 bases between them. This CDR3 contains 13 residues.